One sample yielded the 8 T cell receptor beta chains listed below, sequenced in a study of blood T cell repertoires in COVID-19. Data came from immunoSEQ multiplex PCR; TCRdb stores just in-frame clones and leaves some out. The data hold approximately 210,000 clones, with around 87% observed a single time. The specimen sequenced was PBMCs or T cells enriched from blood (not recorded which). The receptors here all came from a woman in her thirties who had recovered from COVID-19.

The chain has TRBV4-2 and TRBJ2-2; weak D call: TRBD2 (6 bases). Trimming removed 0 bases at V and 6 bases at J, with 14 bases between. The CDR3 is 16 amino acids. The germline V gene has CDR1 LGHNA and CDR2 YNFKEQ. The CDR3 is CASSQDDGREAGELFF. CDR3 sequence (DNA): TGTGCCAGCAGCCAAGATGACGGGAGAGAGGCCGGGGAGCTGTTTTTT.

This CDR3 reads CASSVRSTGAGELFF. The CDR3 DNA follows: TGTGCCAGCAGCGTACGGAGCACAGGGGCCGGGGAGCTGTTTTTT. The chain has TRBV9 and TRBJ2-2, with 7 bases fitting TRBD1. Trimming cost V 1 base and J 6 bases; bases outside gene matches: 6. Looked up from germline, CDR1 is SGDLS and CDR2 is YYNGEE. The CDR3 runs to 15 residues.

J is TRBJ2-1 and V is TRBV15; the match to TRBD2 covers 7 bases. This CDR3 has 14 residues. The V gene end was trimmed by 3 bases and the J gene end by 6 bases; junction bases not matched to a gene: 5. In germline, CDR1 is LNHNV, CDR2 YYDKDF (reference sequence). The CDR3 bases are TGTGCCACCAGCAGGGGGGGGGACTCCAATGAGCAGTTCTTC. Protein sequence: CATSRGGDSNEQFF. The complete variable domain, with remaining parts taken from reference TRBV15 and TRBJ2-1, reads DAMVIQNPRYQVTQFGKPVTLSCSQTLNHNVMYWYQQKSSQAPKLLFHYYDKDFNNEADTPDNFQSRRPNTSFCFLDIRSPGLGDTAMYLCATSRGGDSNEQFFGPGTRLTVL.

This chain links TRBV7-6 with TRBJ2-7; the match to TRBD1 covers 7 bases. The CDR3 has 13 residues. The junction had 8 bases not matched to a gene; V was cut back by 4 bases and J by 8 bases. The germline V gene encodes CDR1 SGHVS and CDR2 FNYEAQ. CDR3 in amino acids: CASSSGTATKQYF. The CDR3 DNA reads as TGTGCCAGCAGCTCAGGGACAGCGACAAAGCAGTACTTC.

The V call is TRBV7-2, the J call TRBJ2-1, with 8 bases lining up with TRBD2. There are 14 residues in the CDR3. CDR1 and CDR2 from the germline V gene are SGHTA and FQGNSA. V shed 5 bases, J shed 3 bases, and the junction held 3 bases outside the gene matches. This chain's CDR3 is CASSLGTSYNEQFF. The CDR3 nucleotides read TGTGCCAGCAGCCTCGGGACTAGCTACAATGAGCAGTTCTTC. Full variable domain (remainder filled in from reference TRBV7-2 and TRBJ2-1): GAGVSQSPSNKVTEKGKDVELRCDPISGHTALYWYRQSLGQGLEFLIYFQGNSAPDKSGLPSDRFSAERTGGSVSTLTIQRTQQEDSAVYLCASSLGTSYNEQFFGPGTRLTVL.

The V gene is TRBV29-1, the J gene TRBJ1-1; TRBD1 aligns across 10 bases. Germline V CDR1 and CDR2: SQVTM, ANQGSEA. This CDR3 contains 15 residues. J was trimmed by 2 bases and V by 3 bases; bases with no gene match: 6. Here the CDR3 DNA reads TGCAGCGTTGAGGGGGACAGGGGCGTAAACACTGAAGCTTTCTTT. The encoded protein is CSVEGDRGVNTEAFF.

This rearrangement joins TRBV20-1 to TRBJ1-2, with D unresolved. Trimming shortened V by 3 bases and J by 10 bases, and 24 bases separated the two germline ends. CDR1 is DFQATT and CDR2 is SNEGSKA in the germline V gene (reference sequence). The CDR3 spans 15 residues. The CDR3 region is CSASKWVGKRDDYTF. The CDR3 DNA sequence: TGCAGTGCTAGTAAGTGGGTCGGGAAGAGGGATGACTACACCTTC.

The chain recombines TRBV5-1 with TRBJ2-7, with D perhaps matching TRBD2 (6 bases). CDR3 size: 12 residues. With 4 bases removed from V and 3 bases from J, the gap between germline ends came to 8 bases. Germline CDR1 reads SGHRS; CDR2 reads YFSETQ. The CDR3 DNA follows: TGCGCCAGCAGCGGGGGGATCTACGAGCAGTACTTC. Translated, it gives CASSGGIYEQYF.